This T cell receptor (beta chain) was identified in a study of T cell repertoires and HLA-DP antigens. Survey-resolution sequencing targeted more than 45,000 T cell genomes in cultured samples. The repertoire was sequenced with immunoSEQ multiplex PCR; TCRdb's copy has only in-frame clones and lacks some. The sample records around 2,000 clones, approximately 74% being singletons. CDR1 and CDR2 from the germline V gene are LNHNV and YYDKDF (reference sequence). CDR3 length: 14 residues. Trimming shortened V by 4 bases and J by 3 bases, and 11 bases separated the two germline ends. CD4+ cells expanded for around 15 days were restimulated 20 to 25 h with allogeneic-DPB1 HeLa cells. Cells were stimulated with HeLa cells transduced with HLA-DPA1/DPB1, HLA-DM, invariant chain and CD80. Cocultures used a 3:1 ratio of CD4+ cells to 100 Gy-irradiated HeLa, with around 50 U/mL IL-2.

The sequence was collected from a man aged 50-59 years in good health and CMV-seronegative. V usage is TRBV15 and J usage is TRBJ2-3; weak D call: TRBD2 (5 bases). Specimen: CD137- CD4+ T cells from cultured PBMCs. The CDR3, as DNA: TGTGCCACCAGCAAAACCGGGGTAACAGATACGCAGTATTTT. As protein: CATSKTGVTDTQYF.